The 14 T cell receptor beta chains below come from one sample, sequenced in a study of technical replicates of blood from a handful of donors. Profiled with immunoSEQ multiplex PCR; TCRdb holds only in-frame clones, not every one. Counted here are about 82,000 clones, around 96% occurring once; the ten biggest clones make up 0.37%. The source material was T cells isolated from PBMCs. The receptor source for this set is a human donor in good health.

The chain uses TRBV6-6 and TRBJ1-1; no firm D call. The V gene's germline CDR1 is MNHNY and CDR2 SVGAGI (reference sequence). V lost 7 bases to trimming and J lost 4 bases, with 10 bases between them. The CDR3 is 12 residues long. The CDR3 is CASMGGSTEAFF. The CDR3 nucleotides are TGTGCCAGCATGGGAGGGTCCACTGAAGCTTTCTTT.

The CDR3 here is CASSEGQGYSYEQYF. Written as DNA, the CDR3 is TGTGCCAGCAGTGAGGGACAGGGGTATTCCTACGAGCAGTACTTC. This chain joins TRBV2 and TRBJ2-7; 10 bases are a match to TRBD1. CDR1 is SNHLY, CDR2 FYNNEI, per germline. V shed 3 bases and J 1 base; nucleotides not matched to a gene: 3. The CDR3 has 15 residues.

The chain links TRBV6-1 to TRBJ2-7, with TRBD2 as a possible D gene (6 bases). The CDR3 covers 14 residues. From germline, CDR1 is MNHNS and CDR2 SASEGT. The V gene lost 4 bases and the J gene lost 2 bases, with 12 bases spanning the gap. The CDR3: CASSAGVEPYEQYF. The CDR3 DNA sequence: TGTGCCAGCAGTGCGGGGGTCGAACCCTACGAGCAGTACTTC.

The CDR3 reads CASSKARDRGHGEQYF. The CDR3 nucleotides are TGTGCCAGCAGCAAAGCGCGAGACAGGGGGCACGGGGAGCAGTACTTC. J is TRBJ2-7 and V is TRBV21-1; the listed D gene, TRBD1, was not tested against the DNA. TRBV21-1 is assigned pseudogene status. The CDR3 contains 16 residues.

CDR3 DNA sequence: TGTGCCAGCAGCCAAGTCTTCAGGGGACATGAAGCTTTCTTT. It encodes CASSQVFRGHEAFF. The chain is built from TRBV14 and TRBJ1-1, with D possibly matching TRBD1 (6 bases). Deletions cut 1 base from V and 7 bases from J, with 13 bases between. The V gene's germline CDR1 is SGHDN and CDR2 FVKESK. This CDR3 is 14 amino acids long.

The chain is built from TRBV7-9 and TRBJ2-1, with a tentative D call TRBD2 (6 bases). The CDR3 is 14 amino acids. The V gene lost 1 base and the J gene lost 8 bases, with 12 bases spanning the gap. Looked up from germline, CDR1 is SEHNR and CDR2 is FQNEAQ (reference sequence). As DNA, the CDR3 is TGTGCCAGCAGCTTAGTTGCGGGAACTGATGAGCAGTTCTTC. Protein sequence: CASSLVAGTDEQFF.

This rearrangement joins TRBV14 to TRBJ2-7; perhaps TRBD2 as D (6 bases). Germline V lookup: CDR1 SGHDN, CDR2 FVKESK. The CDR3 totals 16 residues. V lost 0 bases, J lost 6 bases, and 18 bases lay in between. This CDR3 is CASSQEMGGIGAEQYF. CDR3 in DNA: TGTGCCAGCAGCCAAGAAATGGGGGGAATCGGCGCCGAGCAGTACTTC.

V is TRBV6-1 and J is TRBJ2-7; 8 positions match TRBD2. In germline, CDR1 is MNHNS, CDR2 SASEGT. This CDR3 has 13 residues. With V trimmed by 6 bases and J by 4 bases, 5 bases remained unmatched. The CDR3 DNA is TGTGCCAGCAGCATCCGGGAGGGTTACGAGCAGTACTTC. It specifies CASSIREGYEQYF.

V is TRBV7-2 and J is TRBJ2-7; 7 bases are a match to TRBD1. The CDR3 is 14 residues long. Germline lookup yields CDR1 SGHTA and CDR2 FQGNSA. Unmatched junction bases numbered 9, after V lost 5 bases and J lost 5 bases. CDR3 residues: CASSPRRGGNEQYF. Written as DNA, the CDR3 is TGTGCCAGCAGCCCGAGGAGAGGGGGCAACGAGCAGTACTTC.

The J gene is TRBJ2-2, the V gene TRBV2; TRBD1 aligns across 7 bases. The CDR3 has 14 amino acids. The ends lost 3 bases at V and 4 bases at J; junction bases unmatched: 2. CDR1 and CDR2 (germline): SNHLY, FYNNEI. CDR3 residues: CASSDYRGTGELFF. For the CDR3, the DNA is TGTGCCAGCAGTGACTACAGGGGCACCGGGGAGCTGTTTTTT.

The CDR3 coding sequence is TGTGCCAGCAGCTCCCCGGGGACAAAGAGTCTGAACGAGCAGTACTTC. Translated: CASSSPGTKSLNEQYF. The chain employs TRBV5-5 and TRBJ2-7; D is perhaps TRBD1 (6 bases). V dropped 3 bases and J dropped 5 bases, with 21 bases sitting between them. This CDR3 has 16 amino acids. Germline lookup yields CDR1 SGHKS and CDR2 YYEKEE (reference sequence).

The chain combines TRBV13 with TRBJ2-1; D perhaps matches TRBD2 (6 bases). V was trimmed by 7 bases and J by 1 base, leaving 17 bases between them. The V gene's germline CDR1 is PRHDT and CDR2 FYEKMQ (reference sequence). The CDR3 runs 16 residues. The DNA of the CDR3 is TGTGCCAGCACCGCAGTTAGCGGAATATCCTACAATGAGCAGTTCTTC. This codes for CASTAVSGISYNEQFF. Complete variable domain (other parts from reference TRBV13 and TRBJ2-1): AAGVIQSPRHLIKEKRETATLKCYPIPRHDTVYWYQQGPGQDPQFLISFYEKMQSDKGSIPDRFSAQQFSDYHSELNMSSLELGDSALYFCASTAVSGISYNEQFFGPGTRLTVL.

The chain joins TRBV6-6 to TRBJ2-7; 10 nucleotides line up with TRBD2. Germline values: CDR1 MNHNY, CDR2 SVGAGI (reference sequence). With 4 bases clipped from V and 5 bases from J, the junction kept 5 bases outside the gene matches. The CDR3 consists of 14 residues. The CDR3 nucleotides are TGTGCCAGCAGTTTAGCTAGCGGGAGCAACGAGCAGTACTTC. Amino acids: CASSLASGSNEQYF.

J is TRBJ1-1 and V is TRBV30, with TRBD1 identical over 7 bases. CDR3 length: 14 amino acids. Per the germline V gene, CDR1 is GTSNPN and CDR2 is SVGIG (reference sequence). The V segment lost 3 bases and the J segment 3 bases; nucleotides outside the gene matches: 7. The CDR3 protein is CAWRGRQGDTEAFF. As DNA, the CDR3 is TGTGCCTGGAGAGGGAGACAGGGAGACACTGAAGCTTTCTTT.